This T cell receptor beta chain was recovered during a study of shared T cell receptors in the human thymus. TCRdb's copy holds only in-frame clones and misses some; the assay was immunoSEQ multiplex PCR. The sample includes about 660,000 clones, roughly 90% of them seen just once. Trimming stripped 9 bases from V and 5 bases from J, with 21 bases between. The CDR3 contains 15 residues. The germline gives CDR1 SGHDT, CDR2 YYEEEE. The sample also formed part of further work on human thymus T cells. That publication notes: Related research found strongly overlapping thymic repertoires in unrelated individuals.

The rearrangement uses TRBV5-6 and TRBJ2-1, with TRBD1 as a possible D gene (5 bases). Material for sequencing was thymocytes. This receptor was obtained from a boy less than two years old with a congenital heart defect. CDR3 bases: TGTGCCATCAAGGGAAAGGGGTTCCAAAACAATGAGCAGTTCTTC. It specifies CAIKGKGFQNNEQFF.